A single sample gave rise to the 14 T cell receptor beta chains below, sequenced in a study of blood T cell repertoires in COVID-19. Some clones are missing from TCRdb's copy, which holds only in-frame ones; the method was immunoSEQ multiplex PCR. Among 270,000 or so clones listed, nearly 90% were seen once. Specimen: peripheral blood. The source is a woman in her thirties or forties who had recovered from COVID-19.

To note about this clone: In the same sample, other DNA sequences code for this CDR3. The genes are TRBV5-1 and TRBJ2-3; 9 nucleotides agree with TRBD2. The CDR3 runs 15 residues. Germline V gene lookup returns CDR1 SGHRS and CDR2 YFSETQ. J lost 4 bases, V lost 0 bases, and 3 bases had no gene match. The CDR3 bases are TGCGCCAGCAGCTTGGTTGCGGGGGGGCCAGATACGCAGTATTTT. This gives the protein CASSLVAGGPDTQYF.

The rearrangement links TRBV19 to TRBJ1-4; TRBD1 is a possible D gene (6 bases). Trimming took 1 base from V and 4 from J, leaving 13 bases between them. This CDR3 is built from 16 residues. Germline V lookup: CDR1 LNHDA, CDR2 SQIVND (reference sequence). The CDR3 spells CASSIAMTGDNEKLFF. The CDR3 DNA follows: TGTGCCAGTAGTATAGCTATGACAGGAGATAATGAAAAACTGTTTTTT. Using reference TRBV19 and TRBJ1-4 for the parts outside the CDR3, the full variable domain is DGGITQSPKYLFRKEGQNVTLSCEQNLNHDAMYWYRQDPGQGLRLIYYSQIVNDFQKGDIAEGYSVSREKKESFPLTVTSAQKNPTAFYLCASSIAMTGDNEKLFFGSGTQLSVL.

The sample holds one count of this clone. V usage is TRBV18 and J usage is TRBJ1-4; 8 nucleotides line up with TRBD1. The CDR3 totals 16 residues. CDR1 KGHSH and CDR2 LQKENI come from the germline V gene. The ends lost 4 bases at V and 6 bases at J; junction bases unmatched: 10. The CDR3, as DNA: TGTGCCAGCTCACAAAACAGACAGGGGTCGGATGAAAAACTGTTTTTT. Translated: CASSQNRQGSDEKLFF.

V is TRBV7-9 and J is TRBJ2-7; a weak D match, TRBD1 (6 bases). Germline loops: CDR1 SEHNR, CDR2 FQNEAQ (reference sequence). The CDR3 length is 12 residues. V lost 4 bases, J lost 11 bases, and 15 bases lay in between. This chain's CDR3 is CASSSQDRPKYF. In nucleotides, the CDR3 is TGTGCCAGCAGCTCACAAGACAGGCCCAAGTACTTC.

The chain employs TRBV2 and TRBJ2-7; D is possibly TRBD2 (5 bases). The CDR3 is 15 amino acids. Trimming cost V 2 bases and J 2 bases, with 13 bases left between them. Germline CDR1 reads SNHLY; CDR2 reads FYNNEI. The CDR3 is CASSEPLGNTYEQYV. The CDR3 DNA sequence: TGTGCCAGCAGTGAACCACTCGGGAATACCTACGAGCAGTACGTC.

V is TRBV7-9 and J is TRBJ1-2; D gene unclear. The CDR3 is 13 residues long. The V end lost 5 bases, the J end lost 4 bases, and 11 bases lay between the germline ends. Germline V gives CDR1 SEHNR, CDR2 FQNEAQ (reference sequence). The CDR3 loop reads CASSQDGLYGYTF. In DNA, the CDR3 is TGTGCCAGCAGCCAGGACGGACTCTATGGCTACACCTTC.

The gene calls are TRBV4-1 and TRBJ2-3, with 7 bases fitting TRBD1. Germline trimming cut 1 base from V and 1 base from J; bases unmatched to any gene: 8. Germline CDR1 MGHRA, CDR2 YSYEKL. The CDR3 is made up of 17 amino acids. CDR3 residues: CASSQVLGQGGTDTQYF. CDR3 sequence (DNA): TGCGCCAGCAGCCAAGTCCTGGGGCAGGGGGGCACAGATACGCAGTATTTT.

The chain employs TRBV10-3 and TRBJ2-1; 11 positions agree with TRBD2. Trimming at V came to 1 base and at J to 7 bases, leaving 3 bases not matched to a gene. The CDR3 covers 15 residues. The germline gives CDR1 ENHRY, CDR2 SYGVKD. Here the CDR3 reads CAISEWASGGNEQFF. DNA of the CDR3: TGTGCCATCAGTGAGTGGGCTAGCGGGGGGAATGAGCAGTTCTTC.

This clone occurred a few times. The chain recombines TRBV7-3 with TRBJ2-7; TRBD2 agrees at 10 bases. The germline gives CDR1 SGHTA, CDR2 FQGTGA. Trimming cost V 2 bases and J 3 bases; bases outside gene matches: 4. The CDR3 covers 15 residues. This CDR3 reads CASSLVPSGGYEQYF. The CDR3 coding sequence is TGTGCCAGCAGCTTAGTGCCTAGCGGGGGCTACGAGCAGTACTTC.

V and J are TRBV9 and TRBJ2-5; 12 nucleotides align to TRBD2. J was trimmed by 2 bases and V by 0 bases; bases with no gene match: 2. The CDR3 is 16 residues long. Germline V CDR1 and CDR2: SGDLS, YYNGEE. This chain's CDR3 is CASSVAGTSGQETQYF. DNA of the CDR3: TGTGCCAGCAGCGTAGCAGGGACTAGCGGGCAAGAGACCCAGTACTTC. Using reference TRBV9 and TRBJ2-5 for the parts outside the CDR3, the full variable domain is DSGVTQTPKHLITATGQRVTLRCSPRSGDLSVYWYQQSLDQGLQFLIQYYNGEERAKGNILERFSAQQFPDLHSELNLSSLELGDSALYFCASSVAGTSGQETQYFGPGTRLLVL.

The chain carries TRBV13 and TRBJ2-3, with a weak D call TRBD1 (5 bases). This CDR3 is built from 14 residues. The germline CDR1 and CDR2 sequences are PRHDT and FYEKMQ (reference sequence). V shed 2 bases and J shed 3 bases, with 9 bases lying between them. Here the CDR3 DNA reads TGTGCCAGCAGCTTAATCCCAGGGACAGATACGCAGTATTTT. Translated, it gives CASSLIPGTDTQYF.

This sequence joins TRBV7-8 and TRBJ2-5; D is uncertain. CDR3 length equals 15 residues. Germline V gives CDR1 SGHVS, CDR2 FQNEAQ. V was trimmed by 5 bases and J by 1 base, leaving 14 bases between them. The DNA for the CDR3 is TGTGCCAGCAGCCTAGAGGAGCGACTCCAAGAGACCCAGTACTTC. It translates to CASSLEERLQETQYF.

The genes are TRBV6-1 and TRBJ2-3; D is perhaps TRBD2 (6 bases). The CDR3 loop spans 13 amino acids. Between the trimmed V and J ends, which lost 8 bases and 3 bases, there was a span of 12 bases. Germline CDR1 MNHNS, CDR2 SASEGT. The CDR3: CASSPRGTDTQYF. As DNA, the CDR3 is TGTGCCAGCTCTCCACGGGGGACAGATACGCAGTATTTT.

The chain joins TRBV2 to TRBJ2-1; tentatively, D is TRBD2 (5 bases). The germline gives CDR1 SNHLY, CDR2 FYNNEI. CDR3 size: 16 residues. V lost 1 base to trimming and J lost 4 bases, with 14 bases between them. The CDR3 spells CASSEGRGLKYNEQFF. The CDR3 nucleotides read TGTGCCAGCAGTGAAGGGAGAGGGCTAAAGTACAATGAGCAGTTCTTC.